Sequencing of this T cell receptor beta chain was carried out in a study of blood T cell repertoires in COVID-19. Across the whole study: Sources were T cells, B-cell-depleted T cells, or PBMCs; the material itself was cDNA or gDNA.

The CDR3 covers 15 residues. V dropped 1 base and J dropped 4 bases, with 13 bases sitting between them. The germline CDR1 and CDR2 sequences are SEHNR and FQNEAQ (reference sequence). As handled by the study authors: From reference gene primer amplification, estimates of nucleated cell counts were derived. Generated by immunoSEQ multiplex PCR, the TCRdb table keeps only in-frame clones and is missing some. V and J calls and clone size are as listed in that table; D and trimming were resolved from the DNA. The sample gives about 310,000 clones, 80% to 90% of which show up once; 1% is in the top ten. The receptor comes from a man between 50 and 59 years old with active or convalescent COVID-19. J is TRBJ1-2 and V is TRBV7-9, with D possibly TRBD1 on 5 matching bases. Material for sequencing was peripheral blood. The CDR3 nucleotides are TGTGCCAGCAGCTTAGTTGGGGGGATTCGCTATGGCTACACCTTC. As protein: CASSLVGGIRYGYTF.